One and the same sample provided the 26 T cell receptor beta chains below, sequenced in a study of cytomegalovirus exposure and HLA in healthy donors. It was with 60 Vbeta and 13 Jbeta primers that the PCR ran. The protocol was immunoSEQ multiplex PCR, while the TCRdb copy is restricted to in-frame clones and leaves out a portion. The sample contains 100,000 to 150,000 clones, 77% of which appear only once. The sequencing input was PBMCs. These receptors came from a human donor in good health.

J is TRBJ2-5 and V is TRBV7-8, with 12 positions matching TRBD2. With 0 bases clipped from V and 6 bases from J, the junction kept 11 bases outside the gene matches. The CDR3 loop spans 18 amino acids. Germline values: CDR1 SGHVS, CDR2 FQNEAQ. The CDR3 loop is CASSLAVATSGRRKTQYF. CDR3 nucleotides: TGTGCCAGCAGCTTAGCAGTAGCTACTAGCGGGAGGAGGAAGACCCAGTACTTC.

This clone has a handful of counts. V and J are TRBV6-8 and TRBJ2-7; perhaps TRBD1 as D (5 bases). In germline, CDR1 is MNHGY, CDR2 SAAAGT. This CDR3 is built from 18 residues. The germline V and J ends were trimmed by 0 bases and 2 bases, with 20 bases remaining between them. CDR3 sequence: CASSYSRAGPKPPYEQYF. DNA for the CDR3: TGTGCCAGCAGTTACTCGAGAGCAGGGCCAAAGCCCCCCTACGAGCAGTACTTC.

The chain employs TRBV5-4 and TRBJ2-5; the match to TRBD2 covers 8 bases. Germline trimming cut 3 bases from V and 3 bases from J; bases unmatched to any gene: 7. The CDR3 has 15 residues. Germline V gene sequence: CDR1 SGHNT, CDR2 YYREEE (reference sequence). CDR3 protein: CASSWGTSGKETQYF. The CDR3 DNA is TGTGCCAGCAGCTGGGGTACTAGCGGCAAAGAGACCCAGTACTTC.

The chain combines TRBV10-3 with TRBJ1-2; no definite D call. CDR3 size: 15 residues. Trimming took off 0 bases at V and 0 bases at J, with 8 bases between the two ends. Looked up from germline, CDR1 is ENHRY and CDR2 is SYGVKD. The CDR3 DNA reads TGTGCCATCAGTGAGTCAGACCGGGCTAACTATGGCTACACCTTC. It is translated as CAISESDRANYGYTF.

To note about this clone: The junction shows a germline mismatch at one end, possibly a read error. The chain links TRBV28 to TRBJ2-3, with D possibly TRBD2 on 7 matching bases. The CDR3 covers 12 residues. Per germline, CDR1 MDHEN and CDR2 SYDVKM. In DNA form, the CDR3 reads TGTGCCAGCAGTTTAAGGGGGGGAGGGGTGGATTTT. Its protein is CASSLRGGGVDF.

The rearrangement links TRBV25-1 to TRBJ1-5; TRBD1 is a possible D gene (5 bases). The germline V and J ends were trimmed by 4 bases and 8 bases, with 18 bases remaining between them. There are 15 residues in the CDR3. CDR1 is MGHDK and CDR2 is SYGVNS in the germline V gene. CDR3 DNA sequence: TGTGCCAGCAGTGTGGCCGGGACGGGGGGTGAGCCCCAGCATTTT. Translated, it gives CASSVAGTGGEPQHF. Combining the CDR3 with reference TRBV25-1 and TRBJ1-5 gives the whole variable domain EADIYQTPRYLVIGTGKKITLECSQTMGHDKMYWYQQDPGMELHLIHYSYGVNSTEKGDLSSESTVSRIRTEHFPLTLESARPSHTSQYLCASSVAGTGGEPQHFGDGTRLSIL.

The chain combines TRBV7-6 with TRBJ2-7, with 7 bases aligning to TRBD2. Germline V lookup: CDR1 SGHVS, CDR2 FNYEAQ. The CDR3 consists of 15 residues. Unmatched junction bases numbered 15, after V lost 6 bases and J lost 7 bases. The CDR3 DNA sequence: TGTGCCAGCAGTCTAAGCGGGGCCCGCGAAGAGGAGCAGTACTTC. Protein product: CASSLSGAREEEQYF.

The gene calls are TRBV5-1 and TRBJ1-5; perhaps TRBD1 as D (5 bases). This CDR3 is built from 13 residues. Trimming removed 2 bases from V and 7 bases from J, with 10 bases in between. Germline V CDR1 and CDR2: SGHRS, YFSETQ. The CDR3 DNA reads as TGCGCCAGCAGCTTATCGACAGAACAGCCCCAGCATTTT. Amino acid sequence: CASSLSTEQPQHF. The full variable domain, with the rest looked up from reference TRBV5-1 and TRBJ1-5, is KAGVTQTPRYLIKTRGQQVTLSCSPISGHRSVSWYQQTPGQGLQFLFEYFSETQRNKGNFPGRFSGRQFSNSRSEMNVSTLELGDSALYLCASSLSTEQPQHFGDGTRLSIL.

On this clone: This same CDR3 is encoded by further DNA sequences in the sample. The chain is built from TRBV7-2 and TRBJ1-2; D is unresolved. The CDR3 has 13 residues. The germline V gene has CDR1 SGHTA and CDR2 FQGNSA. Trimming took off 3 bases at V and 9 bases at J, with 14 bases between the two ends. DNA for the CDR3: TGTGCCAGCAGCTTGGGGAGGGAAGGTAGCTACACCTTC. It yields the protein CASSLGREGSYTF.

The chain has TRBV30 and TRBJ2-7; no reliable D call. The CDR3 is 16 amino acids. Trimming pared 0 bases from V and 5 bases from J, leaving 20 bases between. Germline V gene sequence: CDR1 GTSNPN, CDR2 SVGIG (reference sequence). The chain's CDR3 is CAWSVSRTDVTDEQYF. The DNA for the CDR3 is TGTGCCTGGAGTGTTTCAAGAACAGACGTTACCGACGAGCAGTACTTC.

This chain uses TRBV2 with TRBJ2-2; maybe TRBD2 (6 bases). V lost 11 bases and J lost 8, with 12 bases in between. The germline V gene encodes CDR1 SNHLY and CDR2 FYNNEI. The CDR3 is made up of 11 amino acids. The CDR3, as DNA: TGTGCCTCCAACGGGGGAGGGGAGCTGTTTTTT. Encoded protein: CASNGGGELFF.

The CDR3 region has the DNA TGTGCCAGCAGTTACGCGGGGAATTCACCCCTCCACTTT. The encoded protein is CASSYAGNSPLHF. This rearrangement joins TRBV6-5 to TRBJ1-6; D unclear. The CDR3 consists of 13 residues. Trimming cost V 2 bases and J 7 bases, with 6 bases left between them. Germline-derived CDR1 and CDR2 are MNHEY and SVGAGI.

This clone appeared a few times. The rearrangement uses TRBV6-1 and TRBJ2-5; D uncertain. This CDR3 contains 13 residues. Germline loops: CDR1 MNHNS, CDR2 SASEGT. The V end was cut by 4 bases, the J end by 2 bases, with 8 bases between. As DNA, the CDR3 is TGTGCCAGCAGTGTTCGGTTTCAAGAGACCCAGTACTTC. Protein sequence: CASSVRFQETQYF.

This clone has just a few counts. The chain carries TRBV5-1 and TRBJ1-2, with unresolved D. Trimming stripped 1 base from V and 2 bases from J, with 24 bases between. Per germline, CDR1 SGHRS and CDR2 YFSETQ. The CDR3 totals 19 residues. CDR3 coding DNA: TGCGCCAGCAGCTTGTCCGTAATTGTACCGGTGGGCAAGAACTATGGCTACACCTTC. This encodes CASSLSVIVPVGKNYGYTF.

The rearrangement joins TRBV6-1 to TRBJ2-7, with TRBD1 as a possible D gene (6 bases). This CDR3 spans 14 amino acids. The germline V and J ends were trimmed by 4 bases and 3 bases, with 13 bases remaining between them. The germline V gene has CDR1 MNHNS and CDR2 SASEGT. CDR3 amino acids: CASSVNRDNYEQYF. The CDR3 bases are TGTGCCAGCAGTGTAAACCGGGACAACTACGAGCAGTACTTC.

The rearrangement joins TRBV5-1 to TRBJ1-1; 9 nucleotides match TRBD1. V lost 4 bases and J lost 0; bases outside the gene matches: 7. Germline lookup yields CDR1 SGHRS and CDR2 YFSETQ. The CDR3 runs 16 residues. The CDR3 loop is CASSGTGTGLNTEAFF. DNA for the CDR3: TGCGCCAGCAGCGGGACCGGGACAGGGTTGAACACTGAAGCTTTCTTT. The complete variable domain, with remaining parts taken from reference TRBV5-1 and TRBJ1-1, reads KAGVTQTPRYLIKTRGQQVTLSCSPISGHRSVSWYQQTPGQGLQFLFEYFSETQRNKGNFPGRFSGRQFSNSRSEMNVSTLELGDSALYLCASSGTGTGLNTEAFFGQGTRLTVV.

V gene TRBV28 combines with J gene TRBJ1-1; 7 nucleotides agree with TRBD1. The CDR3 is made up of 17 amino acids. Germline trimming cut 7 bases from V and 1 base from J; bases unmatched to any gene: 15. Germline V gives CDR1 MDHEN, CDR2 SYDVKM. CDR3 in DNA: TGTGCCAGCACCACTCCCCTGAGACAGGGACCGAACACTGAAGCTTTCTTT. It codes for CASTTPLRQGPNTEAFF. The full variable domain, in which reference TRBV28 and TRBJ1-1 provide the parts outside the CDR3, is DVKVTQSSRYLVKRTGEKVFLECVQDMDHENMFWYRQDPGLGLRLIYFSYDVKMKEKGDIPEGYSVSREKKERFSLILESASTNQTSMYLCASTTPLRQGPNTEAFFGQGTRLTVV.

This clone was picked up one time. The chain has TRBV10-1 and TRBJ1-4; TRBD1 agrees at 9 bases. The CDR3 is 15 residues long. Trimming removed 2 bases from V and 8 bases from J; junction bases left unmatched: 6. The V gene's germline CDR1 is WNHNN and CDR2 SYGVQD (reference sequence). The CDR3: CASSEPGTGSEKLFF. For the CDR3, the DNA is TGCGCCAGCAGTGAGCCCGGGACAGGGAGCGAAAAACTGTTTTTT.

J is TRBJ2-7 and V is TRBV5-6; a weak D match, TRBD1 (6 bases). The V gene's germline CDR1 is SGHDT and CDR2 YYEEEE. CDR3 length: 14 amino acids. V was shortened by 1 base and J by 5 bases, with 13 bases between the two germline ends. The CDR3, as DNA: TGTGCCAGCAGCTTGTTTGGCAGGGGTCACGAGCAGTACTTC. Translating gives CASSLFGRGHEQYF.

The chain employs TRBV7-9 and TRBJ2-5; D gene uncertain. The germline V gene encodes CDR1 SEHNR and CDR2 FQNEAQ (reference sequence). Trimming pared 8 bases from V and 4 bases from J, leaving 17 bases between. The CDR3 is made up of 14 amino acids. CDR3 region: CASGGGFLGETQYF. Here the CDR3 DNA reads TGTGCCAGCGGCGGTGGGTTTTTGGGAGAGACCCAGTACTTC.

The rearrangement joins TRBV2 to TRBJ1-2; 10 nucleotides match TRBD1. The germline V gene has CDR1 SNHLY and CDR2 FYNNEI. The CDR3 runs 16 residues. With 0 bases clipped from V and 7 bases from J, the junction kept 8 bases outside the gene matches. CDR3: CASSEARVGTGVGYTF. The CDR3 DNA reads TGTGCCAGCAGTGAAGCGCGAGTAGGGACAGGGGTTGGCTACACCTTC.

There are a few counts of this clone. The chain is built from TRBV30 and TRBJ1-5; TRBD1 is a possible D gene (5 bases). Trimming removed 4 bases at V and 11 bases at J, with 15 bases between. There are 12 residues in the CDR3. The germline V gene has CDR1 GTSNPN and CDR2 SVGIG (reference sequence). The CDR3 sequence is CAWNRKGSAQHF. The CDR3 DNA sequence: TGTGCCTGGAACAGGAAAGGATCAGCCCAGCATTTT.

This sequence joins TRBV13 and TRBJ1-1; D is unresolved. The CDR3 runs 12 residues. The germline V gene encodes CDR1 PRHDT and CDR2 FYEKMQ (reference sequence). V lost 5 bases, J lost 2 bases, and 6 bases lay in between. CDR3 sequence: CASSQFNTEAFF. Written as DNA, the CDR3 is TGTGCCAGCAGCCAGTTTAACACTGAAGCTTTCTTT.

Only one count was recorded for this clone. The chain couples TRBV6-5 to TRBJ2-7; D is perhaps TRBD2 (6 bases). Trimming cost V 0 bases and J 7 bases, with 13 bases left between them. Germline V lookup: CDR1 MNHEY, CDR2 SVGAGI. CDR3 length: 14 amino acids. CDR3: CASSYSGRAGEQYF. Here the CDR3 DNA reads TGTGCCAGCAGTTACTCGGGCAGGGCGGGGGAGCAGTACTTC.

CDR3 residues: CASSSATRVGYEQYF. The CDR3, as DNA: TGTGCCAGCAGCTCAGCTACCAGGGTGGGCTACGAGCAGTACTTC. The rearrangement uses TRBV6-5 and TRBJ2-7; D perhaps matches TRBD1 (5 bases). V was cut by 6 bases and J by 3 bases, with 18 bases left in between. The CDR3 has 15 residues. Germline values: CDR1 MNHEY, CDR2 SVGAGI.

This clone was counted between two and nine times. The rearrangement joins TRBV29-1 to TRBJ1-3; no firm D call. This CDR3 has 15 residues. Germline-derived CDR1 and CDR2 are SQVTM and ANQGSEA. Trimming took 2 bases from V and 0 from J, leaving 11 bases between them. The CDR3 reads CSVELPGFSGNTIYF. CDR3 DNA: TGCAGCGTTGAACTCCCCGGGTTCTCTGGAAACACCATATATTTT.